This T cell receptor (beta chain) appears in the sequencing data of a study of identical twins. Study-wide findings and caveats: A lower insertion count was a feature of abundant cord blood beta clonotypes, with no such feature in memory repertoires.

TCRdb redid the calling of the 5' RACE reads with MiXCR, one entry per CDR3 protein. The sample carries roughly 630,000 distinct CDR3 sequences, about 7.1% recorded once. Only a few counts were recorded for this clonotype. Its matching antigen is unknown. The germline V gene encodes CDR1 DFQATT and CDR2 SNEGSKA (reference sequence). CDR3 length: 16 residues. V was clipped by 6 bases and J by 11 bases, with 29 bases between them. The data also belong to a second study, concerning yellow fever vaccine responses in identical twins.

The TCR was taken from a young woman in good health. Sequences were obtained from PBMCs. V usage is TRBV20-1 and J usage is TRBJ2-1; the D gene could be TRBD1 or TRBD2 (6 bases each). This CDR3 reads CSAHDTGRSHSMKQFF. The CDR3 nucleotides are TGCAGTGCCCATGATACAGGGAGGTCCCACTCAATGAAGCAGTTCTTC.